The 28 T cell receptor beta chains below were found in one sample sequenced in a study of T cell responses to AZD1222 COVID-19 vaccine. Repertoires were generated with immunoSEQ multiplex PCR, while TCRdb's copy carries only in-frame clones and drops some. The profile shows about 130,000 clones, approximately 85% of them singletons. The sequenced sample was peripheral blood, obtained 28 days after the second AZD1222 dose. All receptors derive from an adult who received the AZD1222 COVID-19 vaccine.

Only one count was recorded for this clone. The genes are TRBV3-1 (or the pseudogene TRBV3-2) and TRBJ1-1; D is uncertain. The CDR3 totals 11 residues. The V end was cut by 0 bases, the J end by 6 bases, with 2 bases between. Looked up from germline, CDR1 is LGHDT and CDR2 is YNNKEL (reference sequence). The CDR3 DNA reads TGTGCCAGCAGCCAAGATGCTGAAGCTTTCTTT. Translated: CASSQDAEAFF.

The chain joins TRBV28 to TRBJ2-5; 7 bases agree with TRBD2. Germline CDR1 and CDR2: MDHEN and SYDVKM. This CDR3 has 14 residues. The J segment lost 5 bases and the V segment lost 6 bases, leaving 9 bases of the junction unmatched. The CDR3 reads CASRLGAGDETQYF. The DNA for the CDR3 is TGTGCCAGCAGGCTAGGCGCGGGAGATGAGACCCAGTACTTC.

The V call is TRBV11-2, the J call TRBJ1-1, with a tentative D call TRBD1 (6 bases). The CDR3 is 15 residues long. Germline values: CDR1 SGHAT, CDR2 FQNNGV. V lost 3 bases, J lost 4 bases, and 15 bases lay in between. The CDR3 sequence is CASSFYRDPGTEAFF. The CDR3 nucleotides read TGTGCCAGCAGCTTCTACAGGGACCCCGGCACTGAAGCTTTCTTT.

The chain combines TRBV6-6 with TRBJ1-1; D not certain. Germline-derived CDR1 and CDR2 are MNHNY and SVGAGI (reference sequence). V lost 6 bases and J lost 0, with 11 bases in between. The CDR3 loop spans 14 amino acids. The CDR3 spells CASSQLTVNTEAFF. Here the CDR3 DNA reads TGTGCCAGCAGCCAACTCACAGTGAACACTGAAGCTTTCTTT.

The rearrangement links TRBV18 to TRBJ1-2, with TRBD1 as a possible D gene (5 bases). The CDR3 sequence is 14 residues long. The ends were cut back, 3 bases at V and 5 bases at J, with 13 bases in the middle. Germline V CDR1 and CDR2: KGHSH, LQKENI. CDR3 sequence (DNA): TGTGCCAGCTCACCTACCGGGACGTATTATGGCTACACCTTC. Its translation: CASSPTGTYYGYTF.

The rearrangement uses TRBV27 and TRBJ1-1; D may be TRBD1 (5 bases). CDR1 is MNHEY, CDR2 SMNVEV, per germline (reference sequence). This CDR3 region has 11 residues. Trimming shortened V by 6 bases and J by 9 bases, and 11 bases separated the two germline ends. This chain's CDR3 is CASRGQGQAFF. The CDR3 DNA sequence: TGTGCCAGCAGGGGGCAGGGCCAAGCTTTCTTT.

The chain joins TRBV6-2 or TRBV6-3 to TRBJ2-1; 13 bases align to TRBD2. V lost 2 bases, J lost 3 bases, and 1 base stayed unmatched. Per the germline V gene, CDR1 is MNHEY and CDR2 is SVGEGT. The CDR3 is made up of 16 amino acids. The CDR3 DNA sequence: TGTGCCAGCAGTTACAGGACTAGCGGGAGCTACAATGAGCAGTTCTTC. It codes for CASSYRTSGSYNEQFF.

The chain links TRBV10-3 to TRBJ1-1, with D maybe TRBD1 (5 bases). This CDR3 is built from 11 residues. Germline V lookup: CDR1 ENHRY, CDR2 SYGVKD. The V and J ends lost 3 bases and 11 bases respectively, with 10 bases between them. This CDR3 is CAISDRVSAFF. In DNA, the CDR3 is TGTGCCATCAGTGACAGGGTGTCTGCTTTCTTT.

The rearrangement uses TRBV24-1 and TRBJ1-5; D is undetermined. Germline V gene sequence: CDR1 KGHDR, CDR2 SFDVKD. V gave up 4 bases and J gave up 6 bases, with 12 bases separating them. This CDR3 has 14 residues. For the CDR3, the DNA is TGTGCCACCAGTGAGGCAGGCGGGAGTCAGCCCCAGCATTTT. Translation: CATSEAGGSQPQHF.

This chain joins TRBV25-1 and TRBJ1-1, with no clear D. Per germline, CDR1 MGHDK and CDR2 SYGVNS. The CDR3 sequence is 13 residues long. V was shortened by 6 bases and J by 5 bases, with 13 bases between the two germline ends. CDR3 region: CASSPWAGTEAFF. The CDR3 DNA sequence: TGTGCCAGCAGCCCCTGGGCCGGGACTGAAGCTTTCTTT.

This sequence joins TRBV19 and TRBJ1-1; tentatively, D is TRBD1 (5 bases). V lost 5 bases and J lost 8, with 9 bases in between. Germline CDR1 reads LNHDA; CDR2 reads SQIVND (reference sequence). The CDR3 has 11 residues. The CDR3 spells CASSVWGEAFF. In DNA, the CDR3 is TGTGCCAGTAGTGTGTGGGGGGAAGCTTTCTTT.

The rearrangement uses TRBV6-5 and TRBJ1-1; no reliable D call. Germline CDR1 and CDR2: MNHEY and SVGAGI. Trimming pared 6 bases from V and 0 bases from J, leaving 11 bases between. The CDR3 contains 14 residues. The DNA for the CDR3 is TGTGCCAGCAGCCAAGACATGTTGAACACTGAAGCTTTCTTT. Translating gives CASSQDMLNTEAFF.

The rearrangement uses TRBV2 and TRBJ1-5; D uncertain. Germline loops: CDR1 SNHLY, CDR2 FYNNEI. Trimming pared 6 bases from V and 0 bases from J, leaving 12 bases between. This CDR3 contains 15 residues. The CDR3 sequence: CASRYRLYSNQPQHF. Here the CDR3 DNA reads TGTGCCAGCAGGTACCGTCTCTATAGCAATCAGCCCCAGCATTTT.

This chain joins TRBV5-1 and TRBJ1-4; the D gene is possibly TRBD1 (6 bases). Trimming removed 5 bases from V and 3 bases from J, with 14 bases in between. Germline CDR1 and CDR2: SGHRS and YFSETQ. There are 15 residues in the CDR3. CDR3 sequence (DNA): TGCGCCAGCAGGCTCACCCCAGGGGCTAATGAAAAACTGTTTTTT. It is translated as CASRLTPGANEKLFF.

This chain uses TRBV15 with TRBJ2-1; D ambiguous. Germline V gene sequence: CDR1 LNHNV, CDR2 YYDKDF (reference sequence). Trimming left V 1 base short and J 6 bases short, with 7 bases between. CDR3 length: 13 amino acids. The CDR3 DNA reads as TGTGCCACCAGCAGAGCCCGTCGCAATGAGCAGTTCTTC. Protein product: CATSRARRNEQFF.

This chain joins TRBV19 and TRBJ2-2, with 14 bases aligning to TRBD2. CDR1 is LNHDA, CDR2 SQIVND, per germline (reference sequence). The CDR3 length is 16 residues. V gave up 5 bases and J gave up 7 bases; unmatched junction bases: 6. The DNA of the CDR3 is TGTGCCAGTAGTCCGGGACTAGCGGGAGTAAACGGGGAGCTGTTTTTT. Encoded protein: CASSPGLAGVNGELFF.

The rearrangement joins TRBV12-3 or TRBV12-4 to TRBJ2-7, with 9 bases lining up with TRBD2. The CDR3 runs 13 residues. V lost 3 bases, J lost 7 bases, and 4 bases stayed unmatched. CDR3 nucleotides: TGTGCCAGCAGTTTTCTCACTAGCGGGGAGCAGTACTTC. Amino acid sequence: CASSFLTSGEQYF.

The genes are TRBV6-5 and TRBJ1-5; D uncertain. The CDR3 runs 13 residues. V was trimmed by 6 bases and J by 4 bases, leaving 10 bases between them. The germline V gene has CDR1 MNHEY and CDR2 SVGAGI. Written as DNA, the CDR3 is TGTGCCAGCAGACTACACCCAAATCAGCCCCAGCATTTT. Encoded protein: CASRLHPNQPQHF.

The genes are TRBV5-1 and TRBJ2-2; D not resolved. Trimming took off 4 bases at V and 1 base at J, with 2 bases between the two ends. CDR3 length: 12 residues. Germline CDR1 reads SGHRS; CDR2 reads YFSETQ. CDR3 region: CASSQNTGELFF. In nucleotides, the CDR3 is TGCGCCAGCAGCCAGAACACCGGGGAGCTGTTTTTT.

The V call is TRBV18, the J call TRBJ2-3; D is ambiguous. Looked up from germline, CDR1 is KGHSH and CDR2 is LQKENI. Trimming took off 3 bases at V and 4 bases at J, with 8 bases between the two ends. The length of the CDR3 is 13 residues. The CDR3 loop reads CASSPSRSDTQYF. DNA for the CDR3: TGTGCCAGCTCACCCTCGAGGTCAGATACGCAGTATTTT.

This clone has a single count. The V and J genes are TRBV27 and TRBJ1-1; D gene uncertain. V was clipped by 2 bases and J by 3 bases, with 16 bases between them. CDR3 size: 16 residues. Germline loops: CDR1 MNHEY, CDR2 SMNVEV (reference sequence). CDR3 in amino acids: CASSLKGIARDTEAFF. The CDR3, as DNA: TGTGCCAGCAGTTTAAAGGGAATAGCGCGCGACACTGAAGCTTTCTTT.

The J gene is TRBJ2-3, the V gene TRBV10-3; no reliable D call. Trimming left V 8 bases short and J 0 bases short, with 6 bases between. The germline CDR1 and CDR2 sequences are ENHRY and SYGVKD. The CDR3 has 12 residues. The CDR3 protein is CAIAASTDTQYF. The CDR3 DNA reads TGTGCCATCGCGGCCAGCACAGATACGCAGTATTTT.

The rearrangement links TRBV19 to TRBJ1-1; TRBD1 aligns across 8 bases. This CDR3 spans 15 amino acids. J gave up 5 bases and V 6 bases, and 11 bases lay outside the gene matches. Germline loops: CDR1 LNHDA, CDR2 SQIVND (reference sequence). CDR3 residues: CASSQQDRAGTEAFF. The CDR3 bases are TGTGCCAGTAGCCAACAGGACAGGGCGGGGACTGAAGCTTTCTTT.

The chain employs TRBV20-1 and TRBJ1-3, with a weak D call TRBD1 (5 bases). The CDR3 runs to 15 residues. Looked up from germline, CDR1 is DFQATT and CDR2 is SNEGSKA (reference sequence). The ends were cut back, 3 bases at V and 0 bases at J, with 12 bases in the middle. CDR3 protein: CSASQGDVSGNTIYF. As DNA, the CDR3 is TGCAGTGCTAGTCAAGGGGACGTCTCTGGAAACACCATATATTTT.

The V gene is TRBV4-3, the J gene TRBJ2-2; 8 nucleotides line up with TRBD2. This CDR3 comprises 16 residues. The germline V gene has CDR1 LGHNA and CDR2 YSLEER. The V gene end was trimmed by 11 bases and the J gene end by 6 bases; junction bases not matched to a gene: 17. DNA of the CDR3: TGCGCCCCCCGCCAAGCCCGGGGGGGGTTGGCCGGGGAGCTGTTTTTT. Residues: CAPRQARGGLAGELFF.

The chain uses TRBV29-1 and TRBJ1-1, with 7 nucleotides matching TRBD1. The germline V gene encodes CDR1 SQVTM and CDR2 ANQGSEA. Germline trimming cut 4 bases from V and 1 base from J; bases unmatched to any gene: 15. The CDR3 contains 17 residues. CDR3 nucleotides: TGCAGCGTTGGGAGCCGAGCCTCGACAGGGTCGAACACTGAAGCTTTCTTT. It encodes CSVGSRASTGSNTEAFF.

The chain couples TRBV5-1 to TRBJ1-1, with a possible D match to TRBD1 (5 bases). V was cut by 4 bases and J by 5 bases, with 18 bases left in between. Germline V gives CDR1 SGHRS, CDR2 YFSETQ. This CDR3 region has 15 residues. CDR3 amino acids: CASSGGGMGETEAFF. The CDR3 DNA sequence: TGCGCCAGCAGCGGGGGAGGGATGGGCGAGACTGAAGCTTTCTTT.

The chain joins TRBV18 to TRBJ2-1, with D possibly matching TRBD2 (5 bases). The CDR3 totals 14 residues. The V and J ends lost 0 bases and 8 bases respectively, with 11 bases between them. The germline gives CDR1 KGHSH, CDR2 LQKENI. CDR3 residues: CASSPPGANHEQFF. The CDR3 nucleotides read TGTGCCAGCTCACCACCGGGAGCAAACCATGAGCAGTTCTTC. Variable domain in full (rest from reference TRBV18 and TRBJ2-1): NAGVMQNPRHLVRRRGQEARLRCSPMKGHSHVYWYRQLPEEGLKFMVYLQKENIIDESGMPKERFSAEFPKEGPSILRIQQVVRGDSAAYFCASSPPGANHEQFFGPGTRLTVL.